Listed here are 10 T cell receptor beta chains from one sample, sequenced in a study of OX40 agonist ivuxolimab in advanced cancers. Clones were sequenced by immunoSEQ multiplex PCR, and TCRdb holds only the in-frame ones, with some missing. The data show 80,000 to 100,000 clones, with about 92% seen just once and around 0.51% held by the top ten. Sequences were derived from CD4+ or CD8+ T cells sorted from blood, sampled in a trial of the OX40 agonist ivuxolimab. The receptors derive from an adult with an advanced solid tumor such as melanoma, head and neck, liver or kidney cancer.

The rearrangement uses TRBV5-8 and TRBJ2-7; tentative D call: TRBD2 (5 bases). The CDR3 has 14 residues. Germline V gives CDR1 SGHTS, CDR2 YDEGEE. V lost 0 bases, J lost 2 bases, and 9 bases lay in between. The CDR3 sequence is CASSLGLATYEQYF. CDR3 sequence (DNA): TGTGCCAGCAGCTTGGGGCTAGCCACCTACGAGCAGTACTTC.

This clone has only one observation. The rearrangement uses TRBV28 and TRBJ2-7, with 8 bases fitting TRBD1. With 6 bases clipped from V and 2 bases from J, the junction kept 6 bases outside the gene matches. There are 14 residues in the CDR3. CDR1 and CDR2 from the germline V gene are MDHEN and SYDVKM. CDR3 amino acids: CASRPGGSTYEQYF. The CDR3 DNA sequence: TGTGCCAGCAGACCAGGGGGCTCTACCTACGAGCAGTACTTC.

This clone was counted a few times. V usage is TRBV11-2 and J usage is TRBJ2-7; tentative D call: TRBD1 (6 bases). V was trimmed by 5 bases and J by 4 bases, leaving 9 bases between them. This CDR3 spans 12 amino acids. Germline assignment: CDR1 SGHAT and CDR2 FQNNGV. CDR3 sequence (DNA): TGTGCCAGCAGCAAACAGGGATACGAGCAGTACTTC. This sequence encodes CASSKQGYEQYF.

This clone was seen a handful of times. The chain recombines TRBV19 with TRBJ1-5; 8 nucleotides line up with TRBD1. In germline, CDR1 is LNHDA, CDR2 SQIVND (reference sequence). The V and J ends lost 3 bases and 3 bases, in that order; junction bases with no gene match: 7. The CDR3 spans 16 residues. The CDR3 DNA reads as TGTGCCAGTAGTATTCAGGCAGGGGGCGCCAATCAGCCCCAGCATTTT. Protein product: CASSIQAGGANQPQHF.

V and J are TRBV6-1 and TRBJ2-2; weak D call: TRBD1 (5 bases). Deletions cut 4 bases from V and 0 bases from J, with 9 bases between. In germline, CDR1 is MNHNS, CDR2 SASEGT. There are 15 residues in the CDR3. The CDR3 DNA is TGTGCCAGCAGTGCTGGACACACGAACACCGGGGAGCTGTTTTTT. This translates into CASSAGHTNTGELFF.

The V gene is TRBV5-1, the J gene TRBJ2-5; possibly TRBD1 or TRBD2 for D (6 bases each). This CDR3 contains 13 residues. Trimming removed 4 bases from V and 4 bases from J, with 11 bases in between. The germline V gene encodes CDR1 SGHRS and CDR2 YFSETQ. CDR3 loop: CASSGRGGETQYF. The CDR3 DNA is TGCGCCAGCAGCGGCAGGGGAGGAGAGACCCAGTACTTC.

J is TRBJ2-3 and V is TRBV30; D tentatively reads TRBD1 or TRBD2 (5 bases each). Germline V gene data show CDR1 as GTSNPN and CDR2 as SVGIG (reference sequence). The V end lost 3 bases, the J end lost 4 bases, and 8 bases lay between the germline ends. The CDR3 length is 12 residues. The CDR3 DNA sequence: TGTGCCTGGAGAAGAGGGGCAGATACGCAGTATTTT. Protein: CAWRRGADTQYF.

The CDR3 is CASSPGTTSYEQYF. CDR3 nucleotide sequence: TGCGCCAGCAGCCCGGGGACTACCTCCTACGAGCAGTACTTC. The rearrangement joins TRBV5-1 to TRBJ2-7, with 7 bases aligning to TRBD2. J lost 0 bases, V lost 4 bases, and 4 bases had no gene match. Germline V CDR1 and CDR2: SGHRS, YFSETQ. This CDR3 is 14 amino acids long.

The chain employs TRBV6-5 and TRBJ2-5; D remains ambiguous. Germline CDR1 reads MNHEY; CDR2 reads SVGAGI. The CDR3 is made up of 13 amino acids. Trimming took off 10 bases at V and 12 bases at J, with 24 bases between the two ends. CDR3 residues: CATLQYPNGLEYF. The CDR3 nucleotides are TGTGCCACTCTTCAATATCCAAATGGGTTGGAGTACTTC.

The chain has TRBV6-1 and TRBJ2-2; the match to TRBD1 covers 9 bases. CDR1 is MNHNS, CDR2 SASEGT, per germline. The J segment lost 3 bases and the V segment lost 4 bases, leaving 9 bases of the junction unmatched. The CDR3 sequence is 17 residues long. The CDR3 protein is CASSVRTTGGYTGELFF. CDR3 in DNA: TGTGCCAGCAGTGTAAGAACGACAGGGGGTTACACCGGGGAGCTGTTTTTT.